Reported below is one T cell receptor (beta chain). Antigen: not known. Each donor's status was that of a healthy bone marrow donor. When sampled, the donors appeared nominally healthy, though they likely had unrecorded immune exposures. Germline CDR1 and CDR2: MNHEY and SMNVEV (reference sequence). The CDR3 has 17 amino acids. The germline V and J ends were trimmed by 3 bases and 0 bases, with 18 bases remaining between them. The sample belongs to a study of cytomegalovirus exposure and HLA in healthy donors. Points from the study as a whole: At a 0.05 false discovery rate, a later analysis found 15,000 to 20,000 TCR beta sequences to be associated with HLA alleles.

A multiplex PCR was run with 60 Vbeta primers and 13 Jbeta primers. Generated by immunoSEQ multiplex PCR, the TCRdb table keeps only in-frame clones and is missing some. Of 80,000 to 95,000 clones listed, about nine tenths are singletons. The receptor was derived from a man aged 25-45 years in good health and CMV-seropositive. The source material was PBMCs. The chain links TRBV27 to TRBJ2-7; possibly TRBD2 for D (7 bases). The CDR3 DNA sequence: TGTGCCAGCAGTTTTGGCGGGGGAGGGGGTCCCTCCTACGAGCAGTACTTC. Protein: CASSFGGGGGPSYEQYF.